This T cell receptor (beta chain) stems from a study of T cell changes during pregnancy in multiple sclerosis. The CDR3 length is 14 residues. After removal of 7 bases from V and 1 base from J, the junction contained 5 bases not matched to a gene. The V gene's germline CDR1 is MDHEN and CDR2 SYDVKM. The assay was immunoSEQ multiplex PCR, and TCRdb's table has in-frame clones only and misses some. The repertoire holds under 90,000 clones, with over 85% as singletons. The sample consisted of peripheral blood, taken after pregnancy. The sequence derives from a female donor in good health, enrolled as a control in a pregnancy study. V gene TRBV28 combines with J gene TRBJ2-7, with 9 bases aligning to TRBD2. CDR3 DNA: TGTGCCAGCAATCTGGCGGGGGGGTCCTACGAGCAGTACTTC. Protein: CASNLAGGSYEQYF.